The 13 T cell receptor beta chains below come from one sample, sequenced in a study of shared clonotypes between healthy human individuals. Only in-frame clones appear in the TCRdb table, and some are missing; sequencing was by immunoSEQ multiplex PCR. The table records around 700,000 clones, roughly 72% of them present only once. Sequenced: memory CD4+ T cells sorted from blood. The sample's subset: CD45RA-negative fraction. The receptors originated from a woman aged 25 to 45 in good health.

CDR3 sequence reads: CASSPLLLNEQFF. The CDR3 nucleotides are TGTGCCAGCTCACCTCTCCTCCTTAATGAGCAGTTCTTC. V and J are TRBV18 and TRBJ2-1; no clear D. The CDR3 contains 13 residues. With 3 bases removed from V and 7 bases from J, the gap between germline ends came to 10 bases. Germline V lookup: CDR1 KGHSH, CDR2 LQKENI.

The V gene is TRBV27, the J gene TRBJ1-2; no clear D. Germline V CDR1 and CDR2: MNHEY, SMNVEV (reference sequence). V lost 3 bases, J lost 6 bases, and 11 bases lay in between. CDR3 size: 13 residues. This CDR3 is CASSFSGLNGYTF. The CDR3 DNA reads TGTGCCAGCAGTTTCTCGGGGTTGAATGGCTACACCTTC.

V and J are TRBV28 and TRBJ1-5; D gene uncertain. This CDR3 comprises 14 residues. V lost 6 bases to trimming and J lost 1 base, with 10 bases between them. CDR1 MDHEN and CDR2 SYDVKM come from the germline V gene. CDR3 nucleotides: TGTGCCAGCAGAGATCAGATGAGCAATCAGCCCCAGCATTTT. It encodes CASRDQMSNQPQHF.

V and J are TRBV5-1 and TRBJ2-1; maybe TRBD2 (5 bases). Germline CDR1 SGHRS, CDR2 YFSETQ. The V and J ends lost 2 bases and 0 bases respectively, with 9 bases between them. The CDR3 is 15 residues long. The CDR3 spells CASSFAGGSYNEQFF. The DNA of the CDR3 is TGCGCCAGCAGCTTTGCCGGAGGCTCCTACAATGAGCAGTTCTTC.

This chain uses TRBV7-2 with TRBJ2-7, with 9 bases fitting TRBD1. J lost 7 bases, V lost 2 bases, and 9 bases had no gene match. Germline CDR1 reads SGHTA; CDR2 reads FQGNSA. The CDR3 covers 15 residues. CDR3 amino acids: CASSLTRDRAGEQYF. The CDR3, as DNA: TGTGCCAGCAGCTTAACCCGGGACAGGGCGGGAGAGCAGTACTTC.

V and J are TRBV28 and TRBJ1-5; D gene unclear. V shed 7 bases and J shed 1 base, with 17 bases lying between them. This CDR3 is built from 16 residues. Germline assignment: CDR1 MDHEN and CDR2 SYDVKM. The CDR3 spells CASTLGRTTSNQPQHF. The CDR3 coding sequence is TGTGCCAGCACCCTAGGGCGGACGACGAGCAATCAGCCCCAGCATTTT.

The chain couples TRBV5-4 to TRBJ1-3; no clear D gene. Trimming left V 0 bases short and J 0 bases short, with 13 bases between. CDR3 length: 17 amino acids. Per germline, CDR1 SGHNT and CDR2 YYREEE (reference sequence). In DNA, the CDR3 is TGTGCCAGCAGCTTGGGTGGGTCATCGCCCTCTGGAAACACCATATATTTT. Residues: CASSLGGSSPSGNTIYF.

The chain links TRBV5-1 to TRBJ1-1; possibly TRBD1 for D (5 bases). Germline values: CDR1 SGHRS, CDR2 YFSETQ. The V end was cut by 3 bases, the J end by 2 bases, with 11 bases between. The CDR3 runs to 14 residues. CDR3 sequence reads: CASSSGTYNTEAFF. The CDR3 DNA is TGCGCCAGCAGCTCCGGGACGTATAACACTGAAGCTTTCTTT.

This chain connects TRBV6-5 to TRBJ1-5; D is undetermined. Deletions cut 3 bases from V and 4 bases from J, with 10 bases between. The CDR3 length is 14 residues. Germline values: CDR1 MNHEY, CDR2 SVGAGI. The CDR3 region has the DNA TGTGCCAGCAGTTATTTAAGTTCAAATCAGCCCCAGCATTTT. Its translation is CASSYLSSNQPQHF.

CDR3 region: CASSPGFGEAGELFF. The CDR3 DNA follows: TGTGCCAGCAGCCCCGGTTTTGGTGAGGCCGGGGAGCTGTTTTTT. The chain recombines TRBV6-5 with TRBJ2-2; D unclear. The CDR3 is 15 residues long. Germline V gene lookup returns CDR1 MNHEY and CDR2 SVGAGI. The V and J ends lost 6 bases and 6 bases respectively, with 17 bases between them.

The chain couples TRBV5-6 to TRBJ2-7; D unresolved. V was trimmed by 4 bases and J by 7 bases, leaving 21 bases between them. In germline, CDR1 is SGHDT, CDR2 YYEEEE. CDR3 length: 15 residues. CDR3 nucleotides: TGTGCCAGCAGCCGCCGTAGCCTAACCCAGTCAGAGCAGTACTTC. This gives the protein CASSRRSLTQSEQYF.

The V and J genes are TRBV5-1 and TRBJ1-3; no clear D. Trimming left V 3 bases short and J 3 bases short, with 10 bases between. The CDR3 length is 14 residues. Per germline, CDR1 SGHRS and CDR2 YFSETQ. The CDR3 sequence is CASSSVLDGNTIYF. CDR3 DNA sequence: TGCGCCAGCAGCTCGGTCCTGGATGGAAACACCATATATTTT.

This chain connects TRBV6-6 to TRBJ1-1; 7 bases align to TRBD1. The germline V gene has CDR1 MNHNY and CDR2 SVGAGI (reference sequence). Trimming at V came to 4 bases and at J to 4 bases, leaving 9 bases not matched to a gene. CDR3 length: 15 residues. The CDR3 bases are TGTGCCAGCAGTTTCCAGACAGGGCAGGCCACTGAAGCTTTCTTT. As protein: CASSFQTGQATEAFF.